This T cell receptor beta chain emerged from a study of technical replicates of blood from a handful of donors (dated by TCRdb to about 2017). Points on this clone: This clone's antigen is unknown. No much larger clonotype is one base removed from it; base qualities were not supplied.

For CDR1 and CDR2, the germline V gene (reference sequence) lists SGHNT and YYREEE. Its CDR3 holds 15 amino acids, cysteine through phenylalanine. The entry retains the CDR3 DNA only, 45 bases that are in frame from base 1. Trimmed from V: 4 bases; trimmed from J: 0 bases; junction bases lacking a gene match: 7. The library was built by means of the immunoSEQ multiplex PCR assay. Held by TCRdb, this immuneACCESS table contains in-frame sequences only and omits some clones. Under half of the omission traces to an unresolved V gene where checked; the cause of the rest is unknown. The sample records 60,000 to 85,000 clones, 90% to 95% of which are singletons. About 0.38% of the sample is taken by the ten largest.

The sequence links TRBV5-4 to TRBJ2-7; 7 middle bases align to TRBD1. The sequencing input was T cells isolated from PBMCs. This clonotype originated in a human donor in good health. This receptor carries the CDR3 CASSRPGTVSYEQYF. The DNA is TGTGCCAGCAGCCGTCCCGGGACAGTCTCCTACGAGCAGTACTTC.